Listed here are 26 T cell receptor beta chains from one sample, sequenced in a study of cytomegalovirus exposure and HLA in healthy donors. PCR employed 60 Vbeta and 13 Jbeta primers. Sequenced by immunoSEQ multiplex PCR; TCRdb stores in-frame clones only, minus some. Of some 150,000 clones in the sample, nearly 80% are singletons; the top ten hold 1.1%. The sequencing sample was made of PBMCs. All receptors come from a male donor in good health and CMV-seronegative.

This chain links TRBV6-5 with TRBJ2-1; 16 bases are shared with TRBD2. The CDR3 is 16 amino acids. Germline assignment: CDR1 MNHEY and CDR2 SVGAGI. V gave up 4 bases and J gave up 4 bases; unmatched junction bases: 1. The CDR3 is CASSSGLAGGYNEQFF. The CDR3 DNA is TGTGCCAGCAGTTCGGGACTAGCGGGGGGGTACAATGAGCAGTTCTTC.

This chain joins TRBV14 and TRBJ2-1; 11 bases align to TRBD2. V shed 10 bases, J shed 5 bases, and the junction held 7 bases outside the gene matches. Germline V gene sequence: CDR1 SGHDN, CDR2 FVKESK. This CDR3 is 14 amino acids long. The CDR3: CATLSSGGNNEQFF. CDR3 bases: TGTGCCACCCTCTCTAGCGGGGGGAACAATGAGCAGTTCTTC.

The chain recombines TRBV25-1 with TRBJ2-1, with D perhaps TRBD2 (6 bases). Trimming removed 10 bases from V and 4 bases from J, with 14 bases in between. Germline V gene data show CDR1 as MGHDK and CDR2 as SYGVNS. The CDR3 has 13 amino acids. The CDR3 reads CATVGLLYNEQFF. Written as DNA, the CDR3 is TGTGCCACCGTGGGACTTCTATACAATGAGCAGTTCTTC.

J is TRBJ1-5 and V is TRBV7-8; D unresolved. V dropped 1 base and J dropped 2 bases, with 15 bases sitting between them. The CDR3 consists of 17 residues. Germline-derived CDR1 and CDR2 are SGHVS and FQNEAQ. CDR3 sequence reads: CASSLVGRSNGNQPQHF. The CDR3 nucleotides are TGTGCCAGCAGCTTAGTGGGCAGGTCCAACGGCAATCAGCCCCAGCATTTT.

In its sample, this clone was seen a few times. The V gene is TRBV6-6, the J gene TRBJ2-1; 12 bases align to TRBD2. J was trimmed by 6 bases and V by 7 bases; bases with no gene match: 4. CDR3 length: 14 amino acids. Germline loops: CDR1 MNHNY, CDR2 SVGAGI (reference sequence). CDR3 in DNA: TGTGCCAGCACCCCGGGACTAGCGGGCAATGAGCAGTTCTTC. It is translated as CASTPGLAGNEQFF.

The gene calls are TRBV6-5 and TRBJ2-2; tentative D call: TRBD1 (6 bases). The CDR3 totals 15 residues. The V gene lost 7 bases and the J gene lost 2 bases, with 14 bases spanning the gap. Germline V gene lookup returns CDR1 MNHEY and CDR2 SVGAGI. The CDR3 here is CASTVQGPNTGELFF. CDR3 DNA: TGTGCCAGCACTGTGCAGGGGCCAAACACCGGGGAGCTGTTTTTT.

This clone was observed a handful of times. The genes are TRBV7-2 and TRBJ2-5; TRBD1 matches at 7 bases. Trimming took 4 bases from V and 7 from J; bases not matched to a gene: 3. The CDR3 runs 12 residues. Per the germline V gene, CDR1 is SGHTA and CDR2 is FQGNSA. The CDR3 region has the DNA TGTGCCAGCAGCTCCAGGGGGTGGACCCAGTACTTC. It translates to CASSSRGWTQYF.

This chain links TRBV9 with TRBJ2-5; tentative D call: TRBD1 (5 bases). With 0 bases removed from V and 5 bases from J, the gap between germline ends came to 14 bases. Germline V gene lookup returns CDR1 SGDLS and CDR2 YYNGEE. There are 15 residues in the CDR3. The CDR3: CASSVDRVGAETQYF. The CDR3 DNA is TGTGCCAGCAGCGTAGATCGGGTTGGGGCGGAGACCCAGTACTTC.

J is TRBJ1-2 and V is TRBV5-6, with 7 positions matching TRBD1. The CDR3 runs 14 residues. Per germline, CDR1 SGHDT and CDR2 YYEEEE. V lost 0 bases to trimming and J lost 8 bases; unmatched junction nucleotides: 7. The DNA for the CDR3 is TGTGCCAGCAGCTTGGGGACAGGCAAGGGGGGCTACACCTTC. Translation gives CASSLGTGKGGYTF.

J is TRBJ2-7 and V is TRBV27, with TRBD1 as a possible D gene (6 bases). The CDR3 spans 16 residues. V was clipped by 3 bases and J by 3 bases, with 18 bases between them. Germline lookup yields CDR1 MNHEY and CDR2 SMNVEV (reference sequence). This chain's CDR3 is CASSLATGHRVYEQYF. The DNA of the CDR3 is TGTGCCAGCAGTTTGGCCACGGGACACCGGGTCTACGAGCAGTACTTC.

The gene calls are TRBV14 and TRBJ2-5; TRBD2 aligns across 11 bases. The length of the CDR3 is 17 residues. In germline, CDR1 is SGHDN, CDR2 FVKESK. The V gene end was trimmed by 0 bases and the J gene end by 2 bases; junction bases not matched to a gene: 5. Here the CDR3 DNA reads TGTGCCAGCAGCCAAGAGCGGGCTAGCGGGGGGCAAGAGACCCAGTACTTC. Amino acid sequence: CASSQERASGGQETQYF.

This chain links TRBV5-8 with TRBJ1-3; 7 bases are a match to TRBD1. V lost 9 bases to trimming and J lost 0 bases; unmatched junction nucleotides: 9. The CDR3 runs to 15 residues. Germline V lookup: CDR1 SGHTS, CDR2 YDEGEE. The CDR3 nucleotides read TGTGCCACCGCGAGGGGGCCTACCTCTGGAAACACCATATATTTT. This translates into CATARGPTSGNTIYF.

This rearrangement joins TRBV11-3 to TRBJ2-5, with 11 bases lining up with TRBD1. Looked up from germline, CDR1 is SGHNT and CDR2 is YENEEA. Unmatched junction bases numbered 4, after V lost 3 bases and J lost 4 bases. CDR3 length: 15 residues. The DNA of the CDR3 is TGTGCCAGCAGCTTGGGACAGGGGGAGAGAGAGACCCAGTACTTC. Translated: CASSLGQGERETQYF. Full variable domain (rest looked up from reference TRBV11-3 and TRBJ2-5): EAGVVQSPRYKIIEKKQPVAFWCNPISGHNTLYWYLQNLGQGPELLIRYENEEAVDDSQLPKDRFSAERLKGVDSTLKIQPAELGDSAVYLCASSLGQGERETQYFGPGTRLLVL.

The chain joins TRBV19 to TRBJ1-4; possibly TRBD1 for D (5 bases). Trimming left V 1 base short and J 2 bases short, with 11 bases between. CDR3 length: 16 residues. Per the germline V gene, CDR1 is LNHDA and CDR2 is SQIVND (reference sequence). The CDR3 bases are TGTGCCAGTAGTATAGGGCCCGGGGGGACTAATGAAAAACTGTTTTTT. Translation gives CASSIGPGGTNEKLFF.

The chain carries TRBV4-1 and TRBJ2-4, with D possibly matching TRBD2 (6 bases). The CDR3 runs 16 residues. Per germline, CDR1 MGHRA and CDR2 YSYEKL. V was shortened by 2 bases and J by 7 bases, with 18 bases between the two germline ends. CDR3 residues: CASSQQGDPGGNIQYF. For the CDR3, the DNA is TGCGCCAGCAGCCAACAGGGAGACCCAGGAGGGAACATTCAGTACTTC.

This clone was counted between two and nine times. V gene TRBV5-4 combines with J gene TRBJ1-2; 12 bases agree with TRBD1. The CDR3 loop spans 14 amino acids. Per germline, CDR1 SGHNT and CDR2 YYREEE (reference sequence). Trimming took 4 bases from V and 8 from J; bases not matched to a gene: 6. CDR3 DNA sequence: TGTGCCAGCAGCCCGGGACAGGGGGCGCGAGGCTACACCTTC. The encoded protein is CASSPGQGARGYTF.

There are a few counts of this clone. This chain links TRBV7-6 with TRBJ2-2; maybe TRBD1 (5 bases). Germline CDR1 is SGHVS and CDR2 is FNYEAQ. The CDR3 is 15 residues long. V was pared by 3 bases and J by 4 bases, with 12 bases between. The CDR3 sequence is CASSFQGMGTGELFF. The DNA for the CDR3 is TGTGCCAGCAGCTTTCAGGGAATGGGCACCGGGGAGCTGTTTTTT. Complete variable domain (other parts from reference TRBV7-6 and TRBJ2-2): GAGVSQSPRYKVTKRGQDVALRCDPISGHVSLYWYRQALGQGPEFLTYFNYEAQQDKSGLPNDRFSAERPEGSISTLTIQRTEQRDSAMYRCASSFQGMGTGELFFGEGSRLTVL.

The chain combines TRBV27 with TRBJ1-6, with a weak D call TRBD1 (5 bases). Germline loops: CDR1 MNHEY, CDR2 SMNVEV (reference sequence). V dropped 6 bases and J dropped 4 bases, with 13 bases sitting between them. The CDR3 contains 15 residues. Here the CDR3 DNA reads TGTGCCAGCAGCCCGGGACTGAATTATAATTCACCCCTCCACTTT. This encodes CASSPGLNYNSPLHF.

This rearrangement joins TRBV5-1 to TRBJ1-2; 8 nucleotides agree with TRBD1. Germline assignment: CDR1 SGHRS and CDR2 YFSETQ. Losses at the gene ends were 4 bases for V and 4 bases for J; bases not matched to a gene: 12. CDR3 length: 16 amino acids. The CDR3 bases are TGCGCCAGCAGCCCTCTAAACAGGGGGGGGGCCTATGGCTACACCTTC. Residues: CASSPLNRGGAYGYTF. Full variable domain (rest looked up from reference TRBV5-1 and TRBJ1-2): KAGVTQTPRYLIKTRGQQVTLSCSPISGHRSVSWYQQTPGQGLQFLFEYFSETQRNKGNFPGRFSGRQFSNSRSEMNVSTLELGDSALYLCASSPLNRGGAYGYTFGSGTRLTVV.

The chain employs TRBV10-3 and TRBJ2-1, with 7 positions matching TRBD2. CDR1 and CDR2 (germline): ENHRY, SYGVKD. Trimming at V came to 3 bases and at J to 8 bases, leaving 7 bases not matched to a gene. CDR3 length: 14 residues. CDR3 nucleotides: TGTGCCATCAGTGAAATGGGAGGGGAGTATGAGCAGTTCTTC. Residues: CAISEMGGEYEQFF.

The chain recombines TRBV19 with TRBJ2-7; 9 bases line up with TRBD1. Trimming at V came to 6 bases and at J to 4 bases, leaving 7 bases not matched to a gene. CDR1 and CDR2 from the germline V gene are LNHDA and SQIVND (reference sequence). The CDR3 contains 14 residues. DNA of the CDR3: TGTGCCAGTAGCCTCGGGACAGGGCTTTACGAGCAGTACTTC. This translates into CASSLGTGLYEQYF.

The chain carries TRBV7-9 and TRBJ2-7, with TRBD1 matching 7 bases. Germline V gene sequence: CDR1 SEHNR, CDR2 FQNEAQ (reference sequence). This CDR3 is 14 amino acids long. Trimming at V came to 1 base and at J to 4 bases, leaving 4 bases not matched to a gene. The CDR3 region has the DNA TGTGCCAGCAGCTTAGGACAGGGCTTTTACGAGCAGTACTTC. Its translation is CASSLGQGFYEQYF.

This rearrangement joins TRBV7-2 to TRBJ1-2; no firm D call. This CDR3 is 13 amino acids long. The germline V and J ends were trimmed by 7 bases and 8 bases, with 17 bases remaining between them. Germline lookup yields CDR1 SGHTA and CDR2 FQGNSA. The CDR3 DNA sequence: TGTGCCAGCATCCTTAAGGGAGGGTCCGGCTACACCTTC. Protein: CASILKGGSGYTF.

The J gene is TRBJ1-6, the V gene TRBV9; 10 bases agree with TRBD1. CDR1 and CDR2 from the germline V gene are SGDLS and YYNGEE. V lost 3 bases and J lost 7; bases outside the gene matches: 7. The CDR3 contains 16 residues. DNA of the CDR3: TGTGCCAGCAGCGAGACGGGACAGGGGTTAAATTCACCCCTCCACTTT. Its translation: CASSETGQGLNSPLHF.

The chain links TRBV14 to TRBJ1-5; weak D call: TRBD1 (5 bases). V was trimmed by 3 bases and J by 2 bases, leaving 5 bases between them. Germline CDR1 is SGHDN and CDR2 is FVKESK. The CDR3 is 13 amino acids. The CDR3 protein is CASSQTGNQPQHF. As DNA, the CDR3 is TGTGCCAGCAGCCAGACAGGCAATCAGCCCCAGCATTTT.

This clone has just a few counts. CDR3 amino acids: CASSIEGANTIYF. The CDR3 nucleotides read TGTGCCAGTAGTATAGAAGGAGCTAACACCATATATTTT. The V and J genes are TRBV19 and TRBJ1-3; D not certain. Trimming shortened V by 0 bases and J by 7 bases, and 7 bases separated the two germline ends. The CDR3 loop spans 13 amino acids. Germline V gene sequence: CDR1 LNHDA, CDR2 SQIVND (reference sequence). Full variable domain (remainder filled in from reference TRBV19 and TRBJ1-3): DGGITQSPKYLFRKEGQNVTLSCEQNLNHDAMYWYRQDPGQGLRLIYYSQIVNDFQKGDIAEGYSVSREKKESFPLTVTSAQKNPTAFYLCASSIEGANTIYFGEGSWLTVV.